This is a list of T cell receptor beta chains from one sample in a study of T cell repertoires in ileal Crohn's disease. Assay used: immunoSEQ multiplex PCR; TCRdb lists only in-frame clones, some missing. This sample has approximately 18,000 clones, with over 80% found just once. The material sequenced was ileal tissue. Receptors were obtained from an adult with Crohn's disease. Each CDR3 is given with its conserved first and last residue. The order of the fields is CDR3 DNA, CDR3 protein, clone size, J gene, V gene, D gene. A D gene is named only where the DNA matches it firmly. Not every row has a clone size; where given, it reads once, few, many or a size class.

CDR3 DNA: TGTGCCAGCACTCGGGGTGTGAACACTGAAGCTTTCTTT; CDR3 protein: CASTRGVNTEAFF; clone size: NA; J gene: TRBJ1-1; V gene: TRBV6-5; D gene: NA
CDR3 DNA: TGTGCCAGCAGCCAAGATGCCGGCGGGGATACGCAGTATTTT; CDR3 protein: CASSQDAGGDTQYF; clone size: NA; J gene: TRBJ2-3; V gene: TRBV14; D gene: NA
CDR3 DNA: TGTGCCAGCTCACCAGTCAGGGCGAGCACAGATACGCAGTATTTT; CDR3 protein: CASSPVRASTDTQYF; clone size: NA; J gene: TRBJ2-3; V gene: TRBV18; D gene: NA
CDR3 DNA: TGTGCCAGCAGCGTAGATCCGGGGGGACGCTCTGGAAACACCATATATTTT; CDR3 protein: CASSVDPGGRSGNTIYF; clone size: NA; J gene: TRBJ1-3; V gene: TRBV9; D gene: NA
CDR3 DNA: TGTGCCAGCAGTTATCCGGAAGGGGGCAATCAGCCCCAGCATTTT; CDR3 protein: CASSYPEGGNQPQHF; clone size: NA; J gene: TRBJ1-5; V gene: TRBV6-6; D gene: NA
CDR3 DNA: TGTGCCAGCAGCACTTACAGCGGGCGGGAAAACACCATATATTTT; CDR3 protein: CASSTYSGRENTIYF; clone size: NA; J gene: TRBJ1-3; V gene: TRBV7-2; D gene: NA
CDR3 DNA: TGCGCCAGCAGCTCCCCCCGCCTTGGACAGGGGATGAGTGAGCAGTACTTC; CDR3 protein: CASSSPRLGQGMSEQYF; clone size: NA; J gene: TRBJ2-7; V gene: TRBV5-1; D gene: TRBD1
CDR3 DNA: TGCGCCAGCAGCTTGACAGGGTACCTCTATGGCTACACCTTC; CDR3 protein: CASSLTGYLYGYTF; clone size: NA; J gene: TRBJ1-2; V gene: TRBV5-1; D gene: NA
CDR3 DNA: TGTGCCAGCACCCCCGTTAGGACAGGGGTAGAGCAGTACTTC; CDR3 protein: CASTPVRTGVEQYF; clone size: once; J gene: TRBJ2-7; V gene: TRBV2; D gene: TRBD1
CDR3 DNA: TGTGCCAGCAGTTACCTAGCCCCCAGGGGGACTGAAGCTTTCTTT; CDR3 protein: CASSYLAPRGTEAFF; clone size: once; J gene: TRBJ1-1; V gene: TRBV6-6; D gene: TRBD1
CDR3 DNA: TGTGCCAGCAGTTACCCTTGGGGGGGGAACACCGGGGAGCTGTTTTTT; CDR3 protein: CASSYPWGGNTGELFF; clone size: NA; J gene: TRBJ2-2; V gene: TRBV6-6; D gene: TRBD2
CDR3 DNA: TGTGCCAGCAGCTTAGTTATGTCAGATACGCAGTATTTT; CDR3 protein: CASSLVMSDTQYF; clone size: NA; J gene: TRBJ2-3; V gene: TRBV7-2; D gene: NA
CDR3 DNA: TGTGCCAGCAGTATCGGGAGGGAGACCCAGTACTTC; CDR3 protein: CASSIGRETQYF; clone size: NA; J gene: TRBJ2-5; V gene: TRBV2; D gene: TRBD2
CDR3 DNA: TGTGCCAGCAGACGGGACAGGTGGGGCCAAGAGACCCAGTACTTC; CDR3 protein: CASRRDRWGQETQYF; clone size: NA; J gene: TRBJ2-5; V gene: TRBV7-2; D gene: TRBD1
CDR3 DNA: TGTGCCAGCAGCTTCCAGGACAGAAAGTACGAGCAGTACTTC; CDR3 protein: CASSFQDRKYEQYF; clone size: NA; J gene: TRBJ2-7; V gene: TRBV7-6; D gene: NA
CDR3 DNA: TGTGCCAGCACCACGGGGGTTAGGAGCTCCTACGAGCAGTACTTC; CDR3 protein: CASTTGVRSSYEQYF; clone size: NA; J gene: TRBJ2-7; V gene: TRBV13; D gene: NA
CDR3 DNA: TGTGCCAGTAGTATCGAGGGAGGTGGGTACCAAGAGACCCAGTACTTC; CDR3 protein: CASSIEGGGYQETQYF; clone size: once; J gene: TRBJ2-5; V gene: TRBV19; D gene: NA